This TCR beta chain was sequenced for a study of T cell changes during pregnancy in multiple sclerosis. This clone was seen only a few times. The assay was immunoSEQ multiplex PCR, and TCRdb's table has in-frame clones only and misses some. The sample yields 40,000 to 55,000 clones, approximately 89% seen once. Per the germline V gene, CDR1 is MRHNA and CDR2 is SNTAGT. The V end lost 8 bases, the J end lost 3 bases, and 13 bases lay between the germline ends. The CDR3 spans 14 residues. The clonotype was recovered from a female donor with multiple sclerosis, enrolled in a pregnancy study. This chain links TRBV6-4 with TRBJ2-2; D unclear. Sequences were derived from CD8+ T cells from peripheral blood mononuclear cells, sampled in the second trimester of pregnancy. The CDR3 region has the DNA TGTGCCAGCGGCCCTGGGCTCGACACCGGGGAGCTGTTTTTT. Protein product: CASGPGLDTGELFF.